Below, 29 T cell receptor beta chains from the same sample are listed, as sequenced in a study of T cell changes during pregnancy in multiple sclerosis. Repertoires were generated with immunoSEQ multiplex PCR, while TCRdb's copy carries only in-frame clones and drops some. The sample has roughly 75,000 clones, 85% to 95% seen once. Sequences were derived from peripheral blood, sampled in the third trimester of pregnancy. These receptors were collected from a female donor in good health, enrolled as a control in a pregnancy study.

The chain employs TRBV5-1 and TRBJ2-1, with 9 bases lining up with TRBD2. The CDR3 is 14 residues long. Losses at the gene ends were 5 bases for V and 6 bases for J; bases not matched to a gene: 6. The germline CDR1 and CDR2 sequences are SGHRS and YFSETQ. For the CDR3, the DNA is TGCGCCAGCAGTCAACCGGGACTAGCCAATGAGCAGTTCTTC. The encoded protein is CASSQPGLANEQFF.

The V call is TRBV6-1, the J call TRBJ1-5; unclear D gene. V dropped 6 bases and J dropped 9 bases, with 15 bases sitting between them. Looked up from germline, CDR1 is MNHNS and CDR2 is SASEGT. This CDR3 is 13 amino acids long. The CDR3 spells CASRGDLFLPQHF. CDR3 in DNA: TGTGCCAGCAGGGGAGACTTATTCTTGCCCCAGCATTTT.

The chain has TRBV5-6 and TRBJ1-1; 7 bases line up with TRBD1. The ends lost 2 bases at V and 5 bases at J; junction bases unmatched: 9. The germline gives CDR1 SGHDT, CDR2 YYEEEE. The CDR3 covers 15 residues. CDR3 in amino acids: CASSLRDRRRTEAFF. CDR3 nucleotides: TGTGCCAGCAGCTTAAGGGACAGAAGGCGGACTGAAGCTTTCTTT. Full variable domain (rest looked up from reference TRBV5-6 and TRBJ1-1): DAGVTQSPTHLIKTRGQQVTLRCSPKSGHDTVSWYQQALGQGPQFIFQYYEEEERQRGNFPDRFSGHQFPNYSSELNVNALLLGDSALYLCASSLRDRRRTEAFFGQGTRLTVV.

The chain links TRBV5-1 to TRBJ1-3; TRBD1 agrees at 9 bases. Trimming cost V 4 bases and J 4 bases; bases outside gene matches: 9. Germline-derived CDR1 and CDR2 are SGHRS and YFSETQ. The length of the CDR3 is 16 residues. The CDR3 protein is CASSGDRGTRGNTIYF. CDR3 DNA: TGCGCCAGCAGCGGAGACAGGGGGACGCGAGGAAACACCATATATTTT. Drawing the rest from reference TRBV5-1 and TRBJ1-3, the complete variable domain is KAGVTQTPRYLIKTRGQQVTLSCSPISGHRSVSWYQQTPGQGLQFLFEYFSETQRNKGNFPGRFSGRQFSNSRSEMNVSTLELGDSALYLCASSGDRGTRGNTIYFGEGSWLTVV.

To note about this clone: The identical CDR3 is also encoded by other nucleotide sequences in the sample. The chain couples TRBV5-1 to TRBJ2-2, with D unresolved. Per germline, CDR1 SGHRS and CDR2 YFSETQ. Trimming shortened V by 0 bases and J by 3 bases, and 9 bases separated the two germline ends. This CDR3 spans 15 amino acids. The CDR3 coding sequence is TGCGCCAGCAGCTTGGCCGGTCAATACACCGGGGAGCTGTTTTTT. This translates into CASSLAGQYTGELFF.

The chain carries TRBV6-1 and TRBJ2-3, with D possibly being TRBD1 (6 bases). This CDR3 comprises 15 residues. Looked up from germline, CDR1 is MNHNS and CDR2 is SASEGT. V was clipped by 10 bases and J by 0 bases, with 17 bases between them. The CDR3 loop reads CATRSTGSSTDTQYF. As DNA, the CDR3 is TGTGCCACCCGATCGACAGGTTCTAGCACAGATACGCAGTATTTT.

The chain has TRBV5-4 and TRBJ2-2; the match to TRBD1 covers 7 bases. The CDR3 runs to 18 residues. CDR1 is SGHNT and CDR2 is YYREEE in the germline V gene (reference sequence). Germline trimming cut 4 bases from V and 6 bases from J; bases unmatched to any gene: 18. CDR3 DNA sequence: TGTGCCAGCAGCCTGACGGGACAGACGAGCAAAGGGGCCGGGGAGCTGTTTTTT. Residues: CASSLTGQTSKGAGELFF. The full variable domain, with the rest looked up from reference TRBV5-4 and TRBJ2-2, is ETGVTQSPTHLIKTRGQQVTLRCSSQSGHNTVSWYQQALGQGPQFIFQYYREEENGRGNFPPRFSGLQFPNYSSELNVNALELDDSALYLCASSLTGQTSKGAGELFFGEGSRLTVL.

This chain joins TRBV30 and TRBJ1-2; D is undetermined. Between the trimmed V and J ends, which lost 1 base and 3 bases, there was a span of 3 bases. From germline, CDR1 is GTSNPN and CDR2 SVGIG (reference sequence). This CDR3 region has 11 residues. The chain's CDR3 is CAWSAYYGYTF. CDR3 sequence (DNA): TGTGCCTGGAGTGCGTACTATGGCTACACCTTC.

The CDR3 region has the DNA TGTGCCAGCCTCCGCAGAGGGAATGAGCAGTTCTTC. Amino acid sequence: CASLRRGNEQFF. V and J are TRBV6-4 and TRBJ2-1; D possibly corresponds to TRBD2 (5 bases). Germline lookup yields CDR1 MRHNA and CDR2 SNTAGT. This CDR3 region has 12 residues. V was shortened by 8 bases and J by 7 bases, with 12 bases between the two germline ends.

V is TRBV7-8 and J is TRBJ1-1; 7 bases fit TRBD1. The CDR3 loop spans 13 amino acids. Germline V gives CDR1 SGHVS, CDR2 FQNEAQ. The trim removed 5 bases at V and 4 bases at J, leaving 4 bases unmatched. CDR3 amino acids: CASSEDRLTEAFF. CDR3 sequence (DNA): TGTGCCAGCAGCGAGGACAGGCTCACTGAAGCTTTCTTT.

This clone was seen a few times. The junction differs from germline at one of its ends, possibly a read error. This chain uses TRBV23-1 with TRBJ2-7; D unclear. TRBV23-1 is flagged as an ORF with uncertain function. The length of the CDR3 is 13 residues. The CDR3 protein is CASSHHDSHEQYF. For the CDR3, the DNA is TGCGCCAGCAGTCACCACGACTCCCACGAGCAGTACTTC.

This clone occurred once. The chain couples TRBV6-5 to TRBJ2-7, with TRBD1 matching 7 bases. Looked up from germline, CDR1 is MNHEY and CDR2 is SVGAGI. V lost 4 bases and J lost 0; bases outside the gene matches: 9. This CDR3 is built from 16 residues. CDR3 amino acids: CASSSPWAGGSYEQYF. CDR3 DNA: TGTGCCAGCAGTTCCCCTTGGGCAGGGGGCTCCTACGAGCAGTACTTC.

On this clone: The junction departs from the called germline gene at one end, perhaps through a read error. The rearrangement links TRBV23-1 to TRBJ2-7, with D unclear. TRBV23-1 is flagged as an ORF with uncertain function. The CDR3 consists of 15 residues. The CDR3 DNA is TGCGCCAGCAGTCAAATAAGCGATTCCATCCCGAGTTGGGACTTC. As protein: CASSQISDSIPSWDF.

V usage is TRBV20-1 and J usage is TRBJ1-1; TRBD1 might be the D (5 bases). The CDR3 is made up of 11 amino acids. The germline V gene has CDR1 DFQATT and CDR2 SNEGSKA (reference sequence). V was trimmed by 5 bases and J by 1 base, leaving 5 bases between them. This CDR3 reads CSADRNTEAFF. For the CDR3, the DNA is TGCAGTGCTGACAGGAACACTGAAGCTTTCTTT.

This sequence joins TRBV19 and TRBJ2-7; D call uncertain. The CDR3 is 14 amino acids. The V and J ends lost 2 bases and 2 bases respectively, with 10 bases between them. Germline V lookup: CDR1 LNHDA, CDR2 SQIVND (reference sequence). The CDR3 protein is CASSISSRTYEQYF. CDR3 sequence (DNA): TGTGCCAGTAGTATATCTAGTCGGACCTACGAGCAGTACTTC.

The chain's CDR3 is CASTRQTITDTQYF. CDR3 DNA: TGTGCCAGTACGCGACAGACGATAACAGATACGCAGTATTTT. The J gene is TRBJ2-3, the V gene TRBV28, with D possibly being TRBD1 (5 bases). The CDR3 has 14 amino acids. V lost 9 bases to trimming and J lost 3 bases, with 16 bases between them. Germline V gives CDR1 MDHEN, CDR2 SYDVKM.

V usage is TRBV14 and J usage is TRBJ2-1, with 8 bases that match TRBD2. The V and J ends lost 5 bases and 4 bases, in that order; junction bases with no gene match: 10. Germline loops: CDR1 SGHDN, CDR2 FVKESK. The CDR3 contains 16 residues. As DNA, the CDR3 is TGTGCCAGCAGCGTTCGGGGGGGGTTGACGTACAATGAGCAGTTCTTC. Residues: CASSVRGGLTYNEQFF.

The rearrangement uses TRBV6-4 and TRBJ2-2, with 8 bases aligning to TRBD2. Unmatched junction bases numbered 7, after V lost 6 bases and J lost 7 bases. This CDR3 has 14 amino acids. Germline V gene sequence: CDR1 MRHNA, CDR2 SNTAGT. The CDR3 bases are TGTGCCAGCAGCCTGACTAGCGAAGGCGGGGAGCTGTTTTTT. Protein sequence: CASSLTSEGGELFF.

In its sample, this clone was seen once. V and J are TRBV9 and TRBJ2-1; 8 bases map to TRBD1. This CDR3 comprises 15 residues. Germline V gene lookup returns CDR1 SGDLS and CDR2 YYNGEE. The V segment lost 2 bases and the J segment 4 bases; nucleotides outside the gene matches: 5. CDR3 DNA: TGTGCCAGCAGCGTTACAGGGGGAGGATACAATGAGCAGTTCTTC. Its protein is CASSVTGGGYNEQFF. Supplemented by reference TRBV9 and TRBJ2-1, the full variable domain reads DSGVTQTPKHLITATGQRVTLRCSPRSGDLSVYWYQQSLDQGLQFLIQYYNGEERAKGNILERFSAQQFPDLHSELNLSSLELGDSALYFCASSVTGGGYNEQFFGPGTRLTVL.

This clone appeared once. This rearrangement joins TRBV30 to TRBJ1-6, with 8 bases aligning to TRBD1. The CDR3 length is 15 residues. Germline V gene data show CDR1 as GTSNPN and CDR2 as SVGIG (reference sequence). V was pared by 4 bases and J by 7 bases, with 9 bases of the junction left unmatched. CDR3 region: CAWTPLDRGNSPLHF. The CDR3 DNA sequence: TGTGCCTGGACTCCCCTAGACAGGGGAAATTCACCCCTCCACTTT.

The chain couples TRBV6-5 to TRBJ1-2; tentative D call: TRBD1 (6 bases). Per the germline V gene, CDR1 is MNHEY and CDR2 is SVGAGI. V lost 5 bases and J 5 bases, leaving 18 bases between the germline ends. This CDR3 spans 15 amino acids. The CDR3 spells CASSPGWGLGYGYTF. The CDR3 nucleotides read TGTGCCAGCAGTCCCGGGTGGGGGCTAGGGTATGGCTACACCTTC.

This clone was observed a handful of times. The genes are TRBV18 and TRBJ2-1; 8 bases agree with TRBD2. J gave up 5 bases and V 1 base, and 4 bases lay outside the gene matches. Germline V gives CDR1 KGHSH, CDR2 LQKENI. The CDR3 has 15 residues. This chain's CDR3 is CASSPQTSADNEQFF. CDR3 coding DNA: TGTGCCAGCTCACCACAGACTAGCGCTGACAATGAGCAGTTCTTC.

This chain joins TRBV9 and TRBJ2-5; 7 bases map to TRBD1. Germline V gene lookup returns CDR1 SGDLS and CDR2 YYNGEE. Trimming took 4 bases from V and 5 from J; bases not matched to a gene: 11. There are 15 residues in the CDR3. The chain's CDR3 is CASSPWDRKEETQYF. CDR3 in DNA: TGTGCCAGCAGCCCCTGGGACAGAAAGGAGGAGACCCAGTACTTC.

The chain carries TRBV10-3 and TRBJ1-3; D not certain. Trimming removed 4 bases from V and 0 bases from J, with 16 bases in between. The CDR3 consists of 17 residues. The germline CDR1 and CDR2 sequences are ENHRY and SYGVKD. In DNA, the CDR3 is TGTGCCATCAGTGTTATCCTGGCGGTCCGCTCTGGAAACACCATATATTTT. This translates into CAISVILAVRSGNTIYF.

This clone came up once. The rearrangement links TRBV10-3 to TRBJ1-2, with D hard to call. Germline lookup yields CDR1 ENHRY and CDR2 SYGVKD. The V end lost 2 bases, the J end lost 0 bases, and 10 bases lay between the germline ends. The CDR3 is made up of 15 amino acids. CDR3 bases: TGTGCCATCAGTGAGGAGAGTAAAGCTAACTATGGCTACACCTTC. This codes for CAISEESKANYGYTF.

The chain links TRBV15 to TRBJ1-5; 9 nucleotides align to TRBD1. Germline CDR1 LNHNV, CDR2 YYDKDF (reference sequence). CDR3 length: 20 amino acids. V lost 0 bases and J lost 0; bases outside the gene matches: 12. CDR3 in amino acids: CATSRDSLWTGEYSNQPQHF. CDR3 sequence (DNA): TGTGCCACCAGCAGAGATTCCCTTTGGACAGGGGAGTATAGCAATCAGCCCCAGCATTTT.

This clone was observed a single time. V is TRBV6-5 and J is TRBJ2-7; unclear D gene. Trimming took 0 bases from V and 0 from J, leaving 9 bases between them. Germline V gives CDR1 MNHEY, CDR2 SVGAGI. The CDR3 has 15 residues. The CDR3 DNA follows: TGTGCCAGCAGTTACTCGATCACGGGCTCCTACGAGCAGTACTTC. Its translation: CASSYSITGSYEQYF.

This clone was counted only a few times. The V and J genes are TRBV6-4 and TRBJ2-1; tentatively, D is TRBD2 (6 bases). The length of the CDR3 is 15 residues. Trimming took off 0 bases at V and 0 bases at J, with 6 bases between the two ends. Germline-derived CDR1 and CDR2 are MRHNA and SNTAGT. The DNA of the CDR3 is TGTGCCAGCAGTGACTCTAGCGGCTCCTACAATGAGCAGTTCTTC. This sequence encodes CASSDSSGSYNEQFF.

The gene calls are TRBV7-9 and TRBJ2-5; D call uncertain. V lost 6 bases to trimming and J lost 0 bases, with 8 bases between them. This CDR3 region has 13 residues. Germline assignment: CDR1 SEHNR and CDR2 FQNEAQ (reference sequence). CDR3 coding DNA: TGTGCCAGCAGGCCAGGAAACCAAGAGACCCAGTACTTC. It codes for CASRPGNQETQYF.